This paragraph covers one TCR beta chain sequence. Its target is unknown. Libraries were prepared by immunoSEQ multiplex PCR; TCRdb keeps only in-frame clonotypes and omits some of them. The data show some 4,400 clones, about three quarters seen once. Trimming pared 4 bases from V and 4 bases from J, leaving 16 bases between. This CDR3 comprises 15 residues. The germline V gene has CDR1 SGHRS and CDR2 YFSETQ. The data derive from a study of high-grade serous ovarian cancer treatment subgroups. Overall study: Each sample yielded on average roughly 7,500 unique TCR beta rearrangements from around 14,000 reads. Whole-study results and caveats: TCR clonal relatedness correlated positively with neoantigen level.

Tumor tissue was taken before any definitive surgery or chemotherapy was given. The sequence derives from a human donor with high-grade serous ovarian cancer. The sequenced sample consisted of tumor tissue. This chain uses TRBV5-1 with TRBJ2-3, with TRBD2 as a possible D gene (7 bases). CDR3 nucleotide sequence: TGCGCCAGCAGCCCCGGGGGGCCAAGCGCAGATACGCAGTATTTT. Amino acids: CASSPGGPSADTQYF.